These T cell receptor beta chains were read from a single sample in a study of T cell repertoires in cytomegalovirus infection. A single record per CDR3 protein comes from TCRdb applying MiXCR to the reads. The sample has approximately 500,000 distinct CDR3 sequences; about 17% are singletons. Source material: CD8+ T cells from PBMCs. The receptors stem from a human donor in good health (CMV status not recorded). Some clones in this sample may be carry-over from other donors' samples. The CDR3 runs from the conserved cysteine through the conserved F or W. A D gene is named only where the DNA matches it firmly. Rows may omit the clone size; those that give it use once, few, many or a size class.

cdr3_length j_call v_call clone_size d_call cdr3_aa cdr3_nt
13 TRBJ2-7 TRBV11-2 - - CASGGLRLYEQYF TGTGCCAGCGGAGGACTCAGATTGTACGAGCAGTACTTC
16 TRBJ2-6 TRBV7-9 many - CASSLTTDSGANVLTF TGTGCCAGCAGCCTTACCACAGACTCTGGGGCCAACGTCCTGACTTTC
12 TRBJ1-5 TRBV27 - - CASSSVNQPQHF TGTGCCAGCAGTTCAGTCAATCAGCCCCAGCATTTT
17 TRBJ2-5 TRBV11-2 many TRBD2 CASSLDLAGGPGETQYF TGTGCCAGCAGCTTAGATTTAGCGGGGGGGCCGGGAGAGACCCAGTACTTC
15 TRBJ1-1 TRBV7-9 many - CASSPRDLLNTEAFF TGTGCCAGCAGTCCAAGGGATCTCCTGAACACTGAAGCTTTCTTT
14 TRBJ2-7 TRBV7-2 many - CASSLADSSYEQYF TGTGCCAGCAGCTTAGCGGACAGCTCCTACGAGCAGTACTTC
13 TRBJ2-3 TRBV20-1 - - CSASGGAVDTQYF TGCAGTGCTAGCGGCGGGGCTGTAGATACGCAGTATTTT
14 TRBJ2-1 TRBV7-8 many TRBD1 CASSGWTGENEQFF TGTGCCAGCAGCGGCTGGACAGGGGAGAATGAGCAGTTCTTC
13 TRBJ2-1 TRBV19 many - CASKEGSENEQFF TGTGCCAGTAAGGAGGGGAGCGAAAATGAGCAGTTCTTC
16 TRBJ1-4 TRBV20-1 - - CSARDRRLATNEKLFF TGCAGTGCTAGAGATCGCAGGCTTGCAACTAATGAAAAACTGTTTTTT
13 TRBJ2-3 TRBV27 few - CASRLRGPDTQYF TGTGCCAGCAGACTTAGAGGGCCGGATACGCAGTATTTT
16 TRBJ1-1 TRBV6-1 many - CASKEGQRRPNTEAFF TGTGCCAGCAAGGAAGGACAGAGACGCCCGAACACTGAAGCTTTCTTT
14 TRBJ2-1 TRBV7-6 many TRBD2 CASSGSGRLGEQFF TGTGCCAGCAGTGGGAGCGGGAGATTGGGTGAGCAGTTCTTC
14 TRBJ1-4 TRBV27 many TRBD1 CASSARQGDEKLFF TGTGCCAGCAGTGCTCGACAGGGGGATGAAAAACTGTTTTTT
15 TRBJ2-5 TRBV4-1 - TRBD2 CASSHIAGDHETQYF TGCGCCAGCAGCCACATAGCGGGAGATCACGAGACCCAGTACTTC
16 TRBJ1-3 TRBV7-2 - - CASSLGPPGAGNTTYF TGTGCCAGCAGCTTAGGACCCCCAGGGGCTGGAAATACCACATATTTT
14 TRBJ1-3 TRBV20-1 few - CSAPPDGRGGTIYF TGCAGTGCTCCCCCGGACGGCCGGGGAGGCACCATATATTTT
14 TRBJ2-1 TRBV6-5 - TRBD1 CASSWDRDYNEQFF TGTGCCAGCAGTTGGGACAGGGACTACAATGAGCAGTTCTTC
17 TRBJ2-5 TRBV27 few TRBD2 CASSLEGGLAVEKTQYF TGTGCCAGCAGTTTAGAAGGGGGACTAGCGGTGGAAAAGACCCAGTACTTC
15 TRBJ1-1 TRBV28 few - CASSLVGGFGTEAFF TGTGCCAGCAGTTTGGTAGGGGGGTTTGGCACTGAAGCTTTCTTT
13 TRBJ1-1 TRBV29-1 few - CSRPGSLNTEAFF TGCAGCCGTCCGGGGAGCCTGAACACTGAAGCTTTCTTT
18 TRBJ2-5 TRBV2 many - CASSPHALTGELQETQYF TGTGCCAGCAGTCCACACGCCCTGACGGGGGAACTCCAAGAGACCCAGTACTTC
17 TRBJ2-5 TRBV7-9 many TRBD1 CASSPRGDRERSETQYF TGTGCCAGCAGCCCTAGAGGAGACAGGGAACGGTCCGAGACCCAGTACTTC
15 TRBJ2-5 TRBV25-1 many - CASSEGGGVQETQYF TGTGCCAGCAGTGAAGGCGGAGGTGTCCAAGAGACCCAGTACTTC
16 TRBJ2-7 TRBV27 - TRBD2 CASSFLAETSSYEQYF TGTGCCAGCAGTTTCCTAGCGGAAACCAGCTCCTACGAGCAGTACTTC
16 TRBJ2-2 TRBV4-1 once TRBD2 CASSQEFGTSSGELLF TGCGCCAGCAGCCAAGAATTTGGGACTAGCTCCGGGGAGCTGTTATTT
19 TRBJ1-2 TRBV28 many TRBD1 CASSFSFRDRGRSDYGYTF TGTGCCAGCAGTTTTTCGTTCAGGGACAGGGGCAGGAGCGACTATGGCTACACCTTC
16 TRBJ2-7 TRBV28 few TRBD1 CASSKDREGSSYEQYF TGTGCCAGCAGCAAGGACAGGGAAGGGTCCTCCTACGAGCAGTACTTC
16 TRBJ2-1 TRBV7-3 many TRBD1 CASSSETGGEGNEQFF TGTGCCAGCAGCTCCGAGACAGGGGGGGAGGGCAATGAGCAGTTCTTC
13 TRBJ2-2 TRBV7-3 many - CASSTLLDGELFF TGTGCCAGCAGCACTCTCCTTGACGGGGAGCTGTTTTTT
16 TRBJ1-2 TRBV27 many - CASSLNSGDLVYGYTF TGTGCCAGCAGTTTAAATTCTGGGGATCTTGTCTATGGCTACACCTTC
16 TRBJ1-2 TRBV7-9 few TRBD1 CASSYVGTGGRYGYTF TGTGCCAGCAGTTACGTCGGGACAGGGGGCAGGTATGGCTACACCTTC
15 TRBJ2-1 TRBV27 many TRBD2 CASSGASGGDNEQFF TGTGCCAGCAGTGGGGCTAGCGGGGGGGACAATGAGCAGTTCTTC
17 TRBJ1-1 TRBV7-9 many - CASSATGLPSTNTEAFF TGTGCCAGCAGCGCAACAGGGCTTCCCTCTACTAACACTGAAGCTTTCTTT
11 TRBJ2-3 TRBV7-8 many - CASTLGDTQYF TGTGCCAGCACCCTCGGGGATACGCAGTATTTT
19 TRBJ1-6 TRBV6-5 many - CASSRGANPRTWGNSPLHF TGTGCCAGCAGTCGGGGGGCTAATCCGAGGACCTGGGGGAATTCACCCCTCCACTTT
14 TRBJ2-1 TRBV7-6 many - CASSLAGSDNEQFF TGTGCCAGCAGCTTAGCGGGCAGCGACAATGAGCAGTTCTTC
15 TRBJ2-7 TRBV7-2 many - CASSLGTTPSYEQYF TGTGCCAGCAGCTTAGGGACTACTCCTTCCTACGAGCAGTACTTC
14 TRBJ1-5 TRBV25-1 many - CASSESNSNQPQHF TGTGCCAGCAGTGAATCTAATAGCAATCAGCCCCAGCATTTT
14 TRBJ2-7 TRBV7-7 many TRBD2 CASSTSGLPGEQYF TGTGCTAGCAGCACTAGCGGGCTCCCTGGGGAGCAGTACTTC
16 TRBJ2-7 TRBV7-9 many - CASSPRYGRYSYEQYF TGTGCCAGCAGCCCGAGGTACGGGCGATATTCCTACGAGCAGTACTTC